This T cell receptor beta chain was identified during a study of OX40 agonist ivuxolimab in advanced cancers. Study background: Given to patients was ivuxolimab, an agonistic anti-OX40 (CD134) antibody. Subjects had a mean age of about 60 years, with a range of 23 to 79; more than 75% were male. Patient treatment consisted of intravenous ivuxolimab administration every 2 weeks at 0.01 to 10 mg/kg.

Some clones are missing from TCRdb's copy, which holds only in-frame ones; the method was immunoSEQ multiplex PCR. This table has roughly 86,000 clones, approximately 90% appearing once. Germline V gene sequence: CDR1 SGHDT, CDR2 YYEEEE. V gave up 4 bases and J gave up 7 bases; unmatched junction bases: 7. The CDR3 has 14 amino acids. This clonotype was obtained from an adult with an advanced solid tumor such as melanoma, head and neck, liver or kidney cancer. The material sequenced was CD4+ or CD8+ T cells sorted from blood, taken in a trial of the OX40 agonist ivuxolimab. The rearrangement uses TRBV5-6 and TRBJ1-3; 8 bases align to TRBD1. The CDR3 sequence: CASSPGTGGNTIYF. The CDR3 nucleotides read TGTGCCAGCAGCCCCGGGACAGGAGGGAACACCATATATTTT.